These 5 T cell receptor beta chains originate from one sample sequenced in a study of metastatic and nonmetastatic thyroid tumors. Through MiXCR, TCRdb re-clonotyped the PCR reads. Here the sample spans 20,000 to 25,000 clones, more than 10% being singletons. No treatment of any kind had been given to any patient before thyroid surgery. Input material: blood. The receptors were sampled from a male donor with papillary thyroid cancer or a benign thyroid nodule (not recorded which). Some clones in this sample may be carry-over from other donors' samples.

This clone was seen repeatedly, ten times or more. J is TRBJ1-2 and V is TRBV7-9, with D possibly being TRBD1 (5 bases). Trimming took 3 bases from V and 8 from J, leaving 13 bases between them. Germline V CDR1 and CDR2: SEHNR, FQNEAQ (reference sequence). The CDR3 covers 13 residues. CDR3 sequence (DNA): TGTGCCAGCAGCTTCCCAGGGAACGGCGGCTACACCTTC. Encoded protein: CASSFPGNGGYTF.

This clone was detected many times. This sequence joins TRBV28 and TRBJ1-2; D gene ambiguous. This CDR3 is 10 amino acids long. The germline CDR1 and CDR2 sequences are MDHEN and SYDVKM. V dropped 4 bases and J dropped 5 bases, with 2 bases sitting between them. CDR3 region: CASSSYGYTF. The CDR3 DNA is TGTGCCAGCAGTTCGTATGGCTACACCTTC.

This clone was picked up many times. The chain joins TRBV28 to TRBJ1-1; no firm D call. The V end lost 1 base, the J end lost 5 bases, and 11 bases lay between the germline ends. The CDR3 totals 14 residues. Germline CDR1 and CDR2: MDHEN and SYDVKM. CDR3 sequence reads: CASSLYSERTEAFF. As DNA, the CDR3 is TGTGCCAGCAGTTTATACTCGGAGAGGACTGAAGCTTTCTTT.

This clone occurred many times. The genes are TRBV3-1 and TRBJ2-7; D not resolved. The CDR3 has 14 residues. Trimming removed 1 base from V and 2 bases from J, with 9 bases in between. Germline loops: CDR1 LGHDT, CDR2 YNNKEL (reference sequence). The CDR3 loop reads CASSQGQYTYEQYF. The CDR3 DNA is TGTGCCAGCAGCCAAGGCCAGTATACCTACGAGCAGTACTTC.

This clone has at least ten counts. A much larger clone is a single base away; this may be a read error. V and J are TRBV20-1 and TRBJ2-5, with D possibly being TRBD1 (6 bases). CDR3 size: 14 residues. Germline V gene data show CDR1 as DFQATT and CDR2 as SNEGSKA (reference sequence). Trimming took 6 bases from V and 5 from J, leaving 19 bases between them. The CDR3 DNA sequence: TGCAGTGCGGAAGGGGAAGGGACATGGGAGACCCAGTACTTC. The encoded protein is CSAEGEGTWETQYF.